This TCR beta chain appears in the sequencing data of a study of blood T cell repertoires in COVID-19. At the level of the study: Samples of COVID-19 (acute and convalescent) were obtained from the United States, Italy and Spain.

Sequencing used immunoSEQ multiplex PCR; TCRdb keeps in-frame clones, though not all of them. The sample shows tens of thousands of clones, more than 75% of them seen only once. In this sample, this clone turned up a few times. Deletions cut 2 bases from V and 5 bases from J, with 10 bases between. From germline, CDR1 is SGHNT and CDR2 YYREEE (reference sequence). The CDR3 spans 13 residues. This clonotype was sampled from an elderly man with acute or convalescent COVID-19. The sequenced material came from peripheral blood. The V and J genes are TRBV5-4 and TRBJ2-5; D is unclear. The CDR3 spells CASSFSSTETQYF. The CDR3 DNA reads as TGTGCCAGCAGCTTCTCCTCTACCGAGACCCAGTACTTC.